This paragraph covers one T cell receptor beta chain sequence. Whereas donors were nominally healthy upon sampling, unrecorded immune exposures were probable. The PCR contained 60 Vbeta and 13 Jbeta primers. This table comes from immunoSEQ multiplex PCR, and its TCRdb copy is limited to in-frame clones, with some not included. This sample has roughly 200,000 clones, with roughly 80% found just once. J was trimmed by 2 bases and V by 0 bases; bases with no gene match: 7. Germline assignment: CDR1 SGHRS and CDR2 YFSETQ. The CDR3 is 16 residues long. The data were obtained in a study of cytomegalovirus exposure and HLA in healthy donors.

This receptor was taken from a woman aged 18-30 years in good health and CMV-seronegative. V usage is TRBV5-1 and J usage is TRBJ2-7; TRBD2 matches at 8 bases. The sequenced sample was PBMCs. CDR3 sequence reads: CASSLESGSYPYEQYV. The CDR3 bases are TGCGCCAGCAGCTTGGAAAGCGGGAGCTATCCCTACGAGCAGTACGTC.